The 9 T cell receptor beta chains in this list originate from one sample, sequenced in a study of blood T cells in healthy people across ages. Sample-barcoded 5' priming and a J-beta primer mix drove a second PCR of about 6 to 12 cycles. TCRdb re-analysed the 5' RACE reads in MiXCR, keeping a single row per CDR3 protein. The sample consists of some 900,000 distinct CDR3 sequences, more than 25% of them appearing once. Sequences were obtained from blood. These receptors all stem from a woman aged 80 or over in good health.

On this clonotype itself: Possible read error: a much larger clone is one base away. The chain has TRBV5-6 and TRBJ2-1; no firm D call. CDR3 length: 12 amino acids. CDR1 and CDR2 (germline): SGHDT, YYEEEE. V lost 7 bases, J lost 3 bases, and 8 bases lay in between. CDR3 sequence reads: CASAYGYNEQFF. Here the CDR3 DNA reads TGTGCCAGCGCCTACGGCTACAATGAGCAGTTCTTC.

This clonotype was observed at least ten times. The rearrangement joins TRBV10-2 to TRBJ2-3, with D possibly being TRBD2 (5 bases). The CDR3 loop spans 15 amino acids. The germline V gene has CDR1 WSHSY and CDR2 SAAADI. Trimming shortened V by 1 base and J by 0 bases, and 8 bases separated the two germline ends. CDR3 sequence: CASSEWRTSTDTQYF. In nucleotides, the CDR3 is TGCGCCAGCAGTGAGTGGCGGACTAGCACAGATACGCAGTATTTT.

This chain uses TRBV18 with TRBJ2-5; 7 bases map to TRBD2. V shed 6 bases, J shed 11 bases, and the junction held 21 bases outside the gene matches. CDR3 length: 16 amino acids. CDR1 and CDR2 (germline): KGHSH, LQKENI. The CDR3 DNA reads as TGTGCCAGCTCTTCCTCCGGGCGGGGGACCTACAATGAGCAGTACTTC. This codes for CASSSSGRGTYNEQYF.

This clonotype was seen more than once but under ten times. The chain uses TRBV15 and TRBJ2-2; D is perhaps TRBD2 (6 bases). The germline CDR1 and CDR2 sequences are LNHNV and YYDKDF (reference sequence). The CDR3 loop spans 16 amino acids. Trimming left V 1 base short and J 2 bases short, with 11 bases between. The CDR3 spells CATSRAGTSNTGELFF. In nucleotides, the CDR3 is TGTGCCACCAGCAGAGCTGGGACTTCCAACACCGGGGAGCTGTTTTTT.

In the case of this clonotype: The germline gene is not matched at one end of the junction; a read error may be the cause. The V gene is TRBV13, the J gene TRBJ2-7, with D uncertain. CDR3 length: 14 amino acids. The germline gives CDR1 PRHDT, CDR2 FYEKMQ (reference sequence). The CDR3 DNA sequence: TGTGCCAGCAGCCGCGACGGATTCTCCTACGAGCAGTATTTC. Translation gives CASSRDGFSYEQYF.

This clonotype was picked up a small number of times. A much larger clone lies a single base off, so this may be a read error. The V call is TRBV5-1, the J call TRBJ2-5, with 8 bases that match TRBD1. There are 16 residues in the CDR3. Germline V gene lookup returns CDR1 SGHRS and CDR2 YFSETQ. The CDR3 DNA is TGCGCCAGCAGCTCCGGTGGGGCAGGGGGCAGAGAGACCCGGTACTTC. This gives the protein CASSSGGAGGRETRYF.

The table lists this clonotype with a few counts. The chain links TRBV11-2 to TRBJ2-1, with D tentatively TRBD2 (6 bases). The J call may not be correct, given that the DNA end is closer to TRBJ2-7. Germline CDR1 SGHAT, CDR2 FQNNGV. This CDR3 region has 15 residues. Here the CDR3 DNA reads TGTGCCAGCAGCTTAGTCCGGGGGTCCTACAATGAGCAGTACTTC. Residues: CASSLVRGSYNEQYF.

The V and J genes are TRBV7-9 and TRBJ1-1; possibly TRBD1 for D (5 bases). The CDR3 runs to 15 residues. CDR1 and CDR2 from the germline V gene are SEHNR and FQNEAQ (reference sequence). V gave up 0 bases and J gave up 5 bases, with 13 bases separating them. The CDR3 reads CASSLASGTKTEAFF. The DNA of the CDR3 is TGTGCCAGCAGCTTAGCCTCAGGGACGAAGACTGAAGCTTTCTTT. Using reference TRBV7-9 and TRBJ1-1 for the parts outside the CDR3, the full variable domain is DTGVSQNPRHKITKRGQNVTFRCDPISEHNRLYWYRQTLGQGPEFLTYFQNEAQLEKSRLLSDRFSAERPKGSFSTLEIQRTEQGDSAMYLCASSLASGTKTEAFFGQGTRLTVV.

This clonotype was detected a few times. This sequence joins TRBV3-1 and TRBJ1-2; perhaps TRBD1 as D (6 bases). The CDR3 sequence is 16 residues long. The germline V gene has CDR1 LGHDT and CDR2 YNNKEL (reference sequence). The ends were cut back, 0 bases at V and 5 bases at J, with 16 bases in the middle. In DNA form, the CDR3 reads TGTGCCAGCAGCCAAGAGGACAGAGGGGGGACGTATGGCTACACCTTC. Translating gives CASSQEDRGGTYGYTF.